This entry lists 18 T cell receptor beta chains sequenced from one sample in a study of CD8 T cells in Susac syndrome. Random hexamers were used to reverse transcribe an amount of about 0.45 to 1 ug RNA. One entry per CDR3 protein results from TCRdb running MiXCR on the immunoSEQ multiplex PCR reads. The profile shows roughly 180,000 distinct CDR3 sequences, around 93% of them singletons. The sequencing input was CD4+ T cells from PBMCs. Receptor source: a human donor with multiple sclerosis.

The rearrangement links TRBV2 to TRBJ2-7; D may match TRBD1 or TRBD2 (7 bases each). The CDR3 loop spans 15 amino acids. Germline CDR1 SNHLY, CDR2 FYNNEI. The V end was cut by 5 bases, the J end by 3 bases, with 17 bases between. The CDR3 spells CASSPRGGFNYEQYF. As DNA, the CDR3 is TGTGCCAGCAGTCCCAGGGGGGGATTCAACTACGAGCAGTACTTC.

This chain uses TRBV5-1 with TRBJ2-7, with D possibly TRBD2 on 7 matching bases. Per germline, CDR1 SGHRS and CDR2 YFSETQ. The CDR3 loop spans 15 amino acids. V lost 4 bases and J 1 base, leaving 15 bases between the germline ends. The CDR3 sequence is CASSLQGGKSYEQYF. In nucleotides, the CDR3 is TGCGCCAGCAGCCTACAGGGAGGGAAATCCTACGAGCAGTACTTC.

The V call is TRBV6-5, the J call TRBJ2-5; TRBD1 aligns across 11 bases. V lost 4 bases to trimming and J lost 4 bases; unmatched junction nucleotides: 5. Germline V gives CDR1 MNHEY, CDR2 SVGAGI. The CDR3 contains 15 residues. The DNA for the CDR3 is TGTGCCAGCAGTTCTCCGGGACAGGGGGGAGAGACCCAGTACTTC. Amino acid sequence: CASSSPGQGGETQYF.

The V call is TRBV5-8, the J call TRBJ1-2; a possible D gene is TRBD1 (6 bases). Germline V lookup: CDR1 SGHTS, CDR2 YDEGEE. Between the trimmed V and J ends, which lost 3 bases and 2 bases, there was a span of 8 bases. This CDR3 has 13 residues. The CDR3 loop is CASSWDTNYGYTF. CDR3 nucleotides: TGTGCCAGCAGCTGGGACACCAACTATGGCTACACCTTC.

CDR3 protein: CASSYSGVGSEQYF. DNA for the CDR3: TGTGCCAGCAGTTACTCGGGGGTGGGGTCCGAGCAGTACTTC. The J gene is TRBJ2-7, the V gene TRBV6-6; the D gene could be TRBD1 or TRBD2 (5 bases each). Trimming removed 0 bases at V and 6 bases at J, with 12 bases between. This CDR3 has 14 residues. Germline V gene lookup returns CDR1 MNHNY and CDR2 SVGAGI (reference sequence).

For the CDR3, the DNA is TGCAGCGTCAAGAACCCAGGACGGGGCTCCTACGAGCAGTACTTC. This codes for CSVKNPGRGSYEQYF. The rearrangement links TRBV29-1 to TRBJ2-7, with D possibly TRBD2 on 5 matching bases. CDR3 length: 15 residues. Deletions cut 6 bases from V and 0 bases from J, with 18 bases between. Germline assignment: CDR1 SQVTM and CDR2 ANQGSEA.

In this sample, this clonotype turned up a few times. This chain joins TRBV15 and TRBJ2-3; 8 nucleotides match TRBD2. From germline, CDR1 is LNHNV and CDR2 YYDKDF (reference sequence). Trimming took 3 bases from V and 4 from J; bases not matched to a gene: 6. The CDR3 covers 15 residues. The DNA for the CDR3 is TGTGCCACCAGCAGTCGGGAGGGGTTTGCAGATACGCAGTATTTT. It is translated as CATSSREGFADTQYF.

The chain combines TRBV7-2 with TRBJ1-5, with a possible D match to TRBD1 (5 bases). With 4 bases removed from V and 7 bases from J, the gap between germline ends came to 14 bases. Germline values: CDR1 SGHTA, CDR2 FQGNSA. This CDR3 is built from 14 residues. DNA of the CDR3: TGTGCCAGCAGCTCCGGGACCCCGCGCCAGCCCCAGCATTTT. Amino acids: CASSSGTPRQPQHF.

The CDR3 protein is CASSLELDWSSYEQYF. CDR3 in DNA: TGTGCCAGCAGTTTAGAACTAGACTGGAGCTCCTACGAGCAGTACTTC. The gene calls are TRBV28 and TRBJ2-7, with a weak D call TRBD2 (5 bases). V lost 2 bases and J lost 0, with 14 bases in between. Germline CDR1 and CDR2: MDHEN and SYDVKM. CDR3 length: 16 residues.

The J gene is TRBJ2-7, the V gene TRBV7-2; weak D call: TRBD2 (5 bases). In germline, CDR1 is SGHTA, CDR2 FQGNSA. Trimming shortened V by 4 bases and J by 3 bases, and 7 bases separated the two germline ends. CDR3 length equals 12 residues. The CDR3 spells CASSWGVYEQYF. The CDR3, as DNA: TGTGCCAGCAGCTGGGGAGTCTACGAGCAGTACTTC. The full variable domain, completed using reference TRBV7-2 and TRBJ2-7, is GAGVSQSPSNKVTEKGKDVELRCDPISGHTALYWYRQSLGQGLEFLIYFQGNSAPDKSGLPSDRFSAERTGGSVSTLTIQRTQQEDSAVYLCASSWGVYEQYFGPGTRLTVT.

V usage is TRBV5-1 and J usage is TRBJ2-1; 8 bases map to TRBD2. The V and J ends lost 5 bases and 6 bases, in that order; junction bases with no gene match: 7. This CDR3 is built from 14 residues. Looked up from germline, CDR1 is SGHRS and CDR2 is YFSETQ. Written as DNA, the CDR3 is TGCGCCAGCAGTAATCAGCGGGGGACCAATGAGCAGTTCTTC. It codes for CASSNQRGTNEQFF.

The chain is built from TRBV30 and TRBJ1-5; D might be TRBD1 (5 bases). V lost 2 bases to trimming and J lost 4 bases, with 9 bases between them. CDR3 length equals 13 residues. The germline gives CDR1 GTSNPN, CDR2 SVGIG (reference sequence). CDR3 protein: CAWSQGENQPQHF. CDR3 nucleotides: TGTGCCTGGAGTCAGGGTGAGAATCAGCCCCAGCATTTT. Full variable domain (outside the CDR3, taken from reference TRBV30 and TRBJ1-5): SQTIHQWPATLVQPVGSPLSLECTVEGTSNPNLYWYRQAAGRGLQLLFYSVGIGQISSEVPQNLSASRPQDRQFILSSKKLLLSDSGFYLCAWSQGENQPQHFGDGTRLSIL.

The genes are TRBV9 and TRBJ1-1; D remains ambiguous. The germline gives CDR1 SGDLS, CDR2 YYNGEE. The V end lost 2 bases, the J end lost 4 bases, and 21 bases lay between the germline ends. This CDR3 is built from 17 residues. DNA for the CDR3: TGTGCCAGCAGCGTCGCGGACGGGCATTTCTTGGGCACTGAAGCTTTCTTT. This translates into CASSVADGHFLGTEAFF.

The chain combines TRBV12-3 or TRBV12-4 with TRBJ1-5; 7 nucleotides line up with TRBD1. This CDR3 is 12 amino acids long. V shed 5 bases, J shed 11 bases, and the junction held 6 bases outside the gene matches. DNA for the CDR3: TGTGCCAGCAGTACGGACAGGCAGACCCAGCATTTT. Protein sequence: CASSTDRQTQHF.

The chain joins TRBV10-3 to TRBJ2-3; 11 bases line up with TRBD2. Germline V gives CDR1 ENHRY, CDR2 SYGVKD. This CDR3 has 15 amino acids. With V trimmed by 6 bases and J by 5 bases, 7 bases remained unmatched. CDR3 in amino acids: CAISSTSGALDTQYF. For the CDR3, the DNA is TGTGCCATCAGCTCGACTAGCGGGGCTTTAGATACGCAGTATTTT.

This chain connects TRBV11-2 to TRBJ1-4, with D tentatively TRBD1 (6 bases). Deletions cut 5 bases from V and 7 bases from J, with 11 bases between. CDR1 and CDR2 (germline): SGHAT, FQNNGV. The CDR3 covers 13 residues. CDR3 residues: CASSQQQGEKLFF. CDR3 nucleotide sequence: TGTGCCAGCAGCCAACAACAGGGTGAAAAACTGTTTTTT.

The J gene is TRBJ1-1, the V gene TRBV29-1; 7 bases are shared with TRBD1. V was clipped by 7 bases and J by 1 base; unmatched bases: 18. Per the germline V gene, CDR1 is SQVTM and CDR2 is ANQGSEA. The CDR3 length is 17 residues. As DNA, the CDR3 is TGCAGCGCCCGAGGGGCGACAGGGTTTAATCGGAACACTGAAGCTTTCTTT. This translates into CSARGATGFNRNTEAFF.

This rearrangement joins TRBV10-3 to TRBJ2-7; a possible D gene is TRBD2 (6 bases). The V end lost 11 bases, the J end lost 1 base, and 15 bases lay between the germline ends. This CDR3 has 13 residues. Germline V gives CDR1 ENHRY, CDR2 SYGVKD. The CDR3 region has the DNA TGTGCCCTTGCCAGCGGGCTTTCCTACGAGCAGTACTTC. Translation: CALASGLSYEQYF.